This is a list of T cell receptor beta chains from one sample in a study of T cell changes during pregnancy in multiple sclerosis. Profiled with immunoSEQ multiplex PCR; TCRdb holds only in-frame clones, not every one. The sample consists of under 50,000 clones, 70% to 90% of them appearing once. Sequencing was performed on CD4+ T cells from peripheral blood mononuclear cells, taken before pregnancy. These receptors all come from a female donor with multiple sclerosis, enrolled in a pregnancy study. The CDR3 runs from the conserved cysteine through the conserved F or W. The D gene is left open where the match is weak. The size entry is marked missing in some rows and otherwise reads once, few, many or a size class.

CDR3 protein: CASRGGAFTEAFF
CDR3 DNA: TGCGCCAGCAGGGGGGGGGCGTTCACTGAAGCTTTCTTT
D gene: .
V gene: TRBV5-1
clone size: .
J gene: TRBJ1-1
CDR3 length: 13

CDR3 protein: CASSQVWGDIDPGRAGYTF
CDR3 DNA: TGCGCCAGCAGCCAAGTTTGGGGAGACATCGACCCAGGTCGTGCTGGCTACACCTTC
D gene: .
V gene: TRBV4-1
clone size: .
J gene: TRBJ1-2
CDR3 length: 19

CDR3 protein: CASSEAGTGEETQYF
CDR3 DNA: TGCGCCAGCAGTGAGGCCGGGACAGGGGAGGAGACCCAGTACTTC
D gene: TRBD1
V gene: TRBV10-1
clone size: .
J gene: TRBJ2-5
CDR3 length: 15

CDR3 protein: CASSPGAGHYNEQFF
CDR3 DNA: TGTGCCAGCTCACCAGGGGCAGGCCACTACAATGAGCAGTTCTTC
D gene: .
V gene: TRBV18
clone size: .
J gene: TRBJ2-1
CDR3 length: 15

CDR3 protein: CASSLVQGASEQYF
CDR3 DNA: TGTGCCAGCAGCTTGGTACAGGGGGCGAGCGAGCAGTACTTC
D gene: TRBD1
V gene: TRBV5-6
clone size: once
J gene: TRBJ2-7
CDR3 length: 14

CDR3 protein: CASSEAVFRGNYGYTF
CDR3 DNA: TGTGCCAGCAGTGAAGCGGTGTTCAGGGGAAACTATGGCTACACCTTC
D gene: .
V gene: TRBV2
clone size: .
J gene: TRBJ1-2
CDR3 length: 16

CDR3 protein: CASSGLWGQLAFF
CDR3 DNA: TGTGCCAGCAGTGGATTGTGGGGGCAGTTAGCTTTCTTT
D gene: .
V gene: TRBV25-1
clone size: once
J gene: TRBJ1-1
CDR3 length: 13

CDR3 protein: CASSLVGTPNEKLFF
CDR3 DNA: TGTGCCAGCAGCTTAGTAGGGACACCGAATGAAAAACTGTTTTTT
D gene: .
V gene: TRBV7-2
clone size: .
J gene: TRBJ1-4
CDR3 length: 15

CDR3 protein: CASSLVARGQTQYF
CDR3 DNA: TGTGCCAGCAGCTTAGTTGCACGCGGCCAGACCCAGTACTTC
D gene: .
V gene: TRBV7-2
clone size: .
J gene: TRBJ2-5
CDR3 length: 14

CDR3 protein: CASSLGGGGTNEKLFF
CDR3 DNA: TGTGCCAGCAGCTTGGGAGGGGGAGGGACTAATGAAAAACTGTTTTTT
D gene: .
V gene: TRBV5-4
clone size: .
J gene: TRBJ1-4
CDR3 length: 16

CDR3 protein: CASSYILGPSQYF
CDR3 DNA: TGTGCCAGCAGTTACATACTGGGGCCTTCGCAGTACTTC
D gene: .
V gene: TRBV6-6
clone size: .
J gene: TRBJ2-7
CDR3 length: 13

CDR3 protein: CASSLGGRGETQYF
CDR3 DNA: TGTGCCAGCAGTTTGGGTGGACGGGGAGAGACCCAGTACTTC
D gene: .
V gene: TRBV5-4
clone size: .
J gene: TRBJ2-5
CDR3 length: 14

CDR3 protein: CASSLQTNYGYTF
CDR3 DNA: TGTGCCAGCAGCTTACAGACTAACTATGGCTACACCTTC
D gene: .
V gene: TRBV7-9
clone size: .
J gene: TRBJ1-2
CDR3 length: 13

CDR3 protein: CASSYSGRNTGELFF
CDR3 DNA: TGTGCCAGCAGCTATAGCGGGAGGAACACCGGGGAGCTGTTTTTT
D gene: TRBD2
V gene: TRBV7-2
clone size: .
J gene: TRBJ2-2
CDR3 length: 15

CDR3 protein: CASRSDRAIQETQYF
CDR3 DNA: TGCGCCAGCAGGTCGGACAGGGCTATCCAAGAGACCCAGTACTTC
D gene: TRBD1
V gene: TRBV10-2
clone size: .
J gene: TRBJ2-5
CDR3 length: 15

CDR3 protein: CASSFGGRGSYEQYF
CDR3 DNA: TGTGCCAGCAGCTTCGGGGGGAGGGGCTCCTACGAGCAGTACTTC
D gene: TRBD2
V gene: TRBV5-6
clone size: .
J gene: TRBJ2-7
CDR3 length: 15

CDR3 protein: CASSLDVTSGRLNTGELFF
CDR3 DNA: TGTGCCAGCAGCTTGGATGTGACTAGCGGGAGGCTTAACACCGGGGAGCTGTTTTTT
D gene: TRBD2
V gene: TRBV5-6
clone size: .
J gene: TRBJ2-2
CDR3 length: 19

CDR3 protein: CASSPRTGSYEQYF
CDR3 DNA: TGTGCCAGCAGCCCGAGGACTGGCTCCTACGAGCAGTACTTC
D gene: .
V gene: TRBV11-2
clone size: .
J gene: TRBJ2-7
CDR3 length: 14

CDR3 protein: CASLWGGTEAFF
CDR3 DNA: TGTGCCAGCCTCTGGGGGGGCACTGAAGCTTTCTTT
D gene: .
V gene: TRBV18
clone size: .
J gene: TRBJ1-1
CDR3 length: 12

CDR3 protein: CASSTRQNTEAFF
CDR3 DNA: TGTGCTAGCAGCACCAGACAGAACACTGAAGCTTTCTTT
D gene: .
V gene: TRBV7-7
clone size: .
J gene: TRBJ1-1
CDR3 length: 13

CDR3 protein: CASSLVLQATYEQYF
CDR3 DNA: TGTGCCAGCAGCTTAGTCCTACAGGCGACCTACGAGCAGTACTTC
D gene: .
V gene: TRBV7-2
clone size: .
J gene: TRBJ2-7
CDR3 length: 15

CDR3 protein: CASSLQGAYGYTF
CDR3 DNA: TGCGCCAGCAGCTTGCAGGGGGCCTATGGCTACACCTTC
D gene: TRBD1
V gene: TRBV5-1
clone size: .
J gene: TRBJ1-2
CDR3 length: 13

CDR3 protein: CASGLTSGGLLPGNEQFF
CDR3 DNA: TGTGCTAGTGGCCTGACTAGCGGGGGCCTCCTTCCCGGCAATGAGCAGTTCTTC
D gene: TRBD2
V gene: TRBV12-5
clone size: .
J gene: TRBJ2-1
CDR3 length: 18

CDR3 protein: CASSIRQGPRSGANVLTF
CDR3 DNA: TGTGCCAGCAGTATACGACAGGGTCCCCGCTCTGGGGCCAACGTCCTGACTTTC
D gene: TRBD1
V gene: TRBV28
clone size: .
J gene: TRBJ2-6
CDR3 length: 18

CDR3 protein: CASSVDRTGQPSEQYF
CDR3 DNA: TGTGCCAGCAGCGTAGATAGAACAGGGCAACCTAGCGAGCAGTACTTC
D gene: .
V gene: TRBV9
clone size: once
J gene: TRBJ2-7
CDR3 length: 16

CDR3 protein: CAWSVNSFSYEQYF
CDR3 DNA: TGTGCCTGGAGTGTAAACAGCTTCTCCTACGAGCAGTACTTC
D gene: .
V gene: TRBV30
clone size: .
J gene: TRBJ2-7
CDR3 length: 14

CDR3 protein: CASSLDAGDILGYTF
CDR3 DNA: TGCGCCAGCAGCTTGGATGCTGGGGACATCCTAGGCTACACCTTC
D gene: .
V gene: TRBV5-1
clone size: .
J gene: TRBJ1-2
CDR3 length: 15

CDR3 protein: CASSRDSANTGELFF
CDR3 DNA: TGCGCCAGCAGTCGGGACAGCGCGAACACCGGGGAGCTGTTTTTT
D gene: TRBD1
V gene: TRBV10-1
clone size: once
J gene: TRBJ2-2
CDR3 length: 15

CDR3 protein: CASSASYDRKDTEAFF
CDR3 DNA: TGTGCCAGCAGCGCGAGCTACGACAGAAAAGACACTGAAGCTTTCTTT
D gene: .
V gene: TRBV9
clone size: .
J gene: TRBJ1-1
CDR3 length: 16

CDR3 protein: CAIGLGRMNTEAFF
CDR3 DNA: TGTGCCATCGGGTTGGGGCGGATGAACACTGAAGCTTTCTTT
D gene: .
V gene: TRBV10-3
clone size: once
J gene: TRBJ1-1
CDR3 length: 14

CDR3 protein: CASSLRGNTGELFF
CDR3 DNA: TGTGCCAGCTCACTTCGGGGGAACACCGGGGAGCTGTTTTTT
D gene: .
V gene: TRBV18
clone size: .
J gene: TRBJ2-2
CDR3 length: 14

CDR3 protein: CAISQGQYYGYTF
CDR3 DNA: TGTGCCATCAGCCAAGGACAGTACTATGGCTACACCTTC
D gene: .
V gene: TRBV10-3
clone size: once
J gene: TRBJ1-2
CDR3 length: 13

CDR3 protein: CSVSGGTEAFF
CDR3 DNA: TGCAGCGTTTCCGGGGGCACTGAAGCTTTCTTT
D gene: .
V gene: TRBV29-1
clone size: few
J gene: TRBJ1-1
CDR3 length: 11

CDR3 protein: CATSRVGGSPLHF
CDR3 DNA: TGTGCCACCAGCAGAGTTGGAGGGTCACCCCTCCACTTT
D gene: .
V gene: TRBV15
clone size: .
J gene: TRBJ1-6
CDR3 length: 13

CDR3 protein: CASSPGHSGNTIYF
CDR3 DNA: TGTGCCAGCAGCCCTGGACACTCTGGAAACACCATATATTTT
D gene: .
V gene: TRBV11-3
clone size: .
J gene: TRBJ1-3
CDR3 length: 14

CDR3 protein: CAWSKSTTGTEAFF
CDR3 DNA: TGTGCCTGGAGTAAAAGTACCACGGGCACTGAAGCTTTCTTT
D gene: .
V gene: TRBV30
clone size: .
J gene: TRBJ1-1
CDR3 length: 14

CDR3 protein: CATSRDGTNPGGYTF
CDR3 DNA: TGTGCCACCAGCAGAGATGGGACAAACCCGGGGGGCTACACCTTC
D gene: .
V gene: TRBV15
clone size: .
J gene: TRBJ1-2
CDR3 length: 15

CDR3 protein: CSVGRQAEAFF
CDR3 DNA: TGCAGCGTTGGAAGACAGGCTGAAGCTTTCTTT
D gene: .
V gene: TRBV29-1
clone size: .
J gene: TRBJ1-1
CDR3 length: 11

CDR3 protein: CASSLHTGEETQYF
CDR3 DNA: TGTGCCAGCAGCTTGCACACAGGGGAAGAGACCCAGTACTTC
D gene: TRBD1
V gene: TRBV5-4
clone size: .
J gene: TRBJ2-5
CDR3 length: 14

CDR3 protein: CASSLRRGTQGEQFF
CDR3 DNA: TGTGCCAGCAGCTTAAGAAGGGGCACTCAAGGGGAGCAGTTCTTC
D gene: .
V gene: TRBV7-2
clone size: .
J gene: TRBJ2-1
CDR3 length: 15

CDR3 protein: CATSRDLTQATNHEQYF
CDR3 DNA: TGTGCCACCAGCAGAGATTTGACCCAGGCTACAAACCACGAGCAGTACTTC
D gene: .
V gene: TRBV15
clone size: .
J gene: TRBJ2-7
CDR3 length: 17

CDR3 protein: CASSRETGGIQYF
CDR3 DNA: TGTGCCAGCAGCCGTGAAACAGGGGGCATTCAGTACTTC
D gene: TRBD1
V gene: TRBV7-2
clone size: .
J gene: TRBJ2-4
CDR3 length: 13

CDR3 protein: CASTAGQLETQYF
CDR3 DNA: TGTGCCAGCACCGCGGGACAGTTGGAGACCCAGTACTTC
D gene: .
V gene: TRBV5-8
clone size: .
J gene: TRBJ2-5
CDR3 length: 13

CDR3 protein: CASSRDSLGYNEQFF
CDR3 DNA: TGTGCCAGCAGTCGGGACAGCCTCGGATACAATGAGCAGTTCTTC
D gene: TRBD1
V gene: TRBV6-5
clone size: .
J gene: TRBJ2-1
CDR3 length: 15

CDR3 protein: CASSSGIGGAQETQYF
CDR3 DNA: TGTGCCAGCAGTTCCGGTATCGGGGGGGCCCAAGAGACCCAGTACTTC
D gene: TRBD2
V gene: TRBV11-2
clone size: .
J gene: TRBJ2-5
CDR3 length: 16

CDR3 protein: CASSLSGTERTYEQYF
CDR3 DNA: TGTGCCAGCAGCTTGTCTGGGACAGAGAGAACCTACGAGCAGTACTTC
D gene: TRBD1
V gene: TRBV5-5
clone size: .
J gene: TRBJ2-7
CDR3 length: 16

CDR3 protein: CASSSTGGWNEKLFF
CDR3 DNA: TGTGCCAGCAGTTCCACAGGGGGCTGGAATGAAAAACTGTTTTTT
D gene: TRBD1
V gene: TRBV6-5
clone size: .
J gene: TRBJ1-4
CDR3 length: 15

CDR3 protein: CASSLRGQGHTEAFF
CDR3 DNA: TGTGCCAGCAGCTTGAGGGGGCAGGGGCACACTGAAGCTTTCTTT
D gene: TRBD1
V gene: TRBV7-9
clone size: .
J gene: TRBJ1-1
CDR3 length: 15

CDR3 protein: CASSEGAGSWYGYTF
CDR3 DNA: TGTGCCAGCAGCGAGGGGGCAGGGTCATGGTATGGCTACACCTTC
D gene: TRBD1
V gene: TRBV9
clone size: .
J gene: TRBJ1-2
CDR3 length: 15

CDR3 protein: CASSLDGSYNEQFF
CDR3 DNA: TGCGCCAGCAGCTTGGATGGCAGCTACAATGAGCAGTTCTTC
D gene: .
V gene: TRBV5-1
clone size: .
J gene: TRBJ2-1
CDR3 length: 14

CDR3 protein: CASSLGQGAQPNQPQHF
CDR3 DNA: TGTGCCAGCAGTTTGGGGCAGGGGGCCCAACCCAATCAGCCCCAGCATTTT
D gene: TRBD1
V gene: TRBV28
clone size: .
J gene: TRBJ1-5
CDR3 length: 17

CDR3 protein: CASSLRHRGGYTGELFF
CDR3 DNA: TGTGCCAGCAGTTTAAGGCATCGCGGGGGGTACACCGGGGAGCTGTTTTTT
D gene: TRBD2
V gene: TRBV27
clone size: .
J gene: TRBJ2-2
CDR3 length: 17

CDR3 protein: CASSLDRAYEQYF
CDR3 DNA: TGTGCCAGCAGTCTCGACAGGGCTTACGAGCAGTACTTC
D gene: TRBD1
V gene: TRBV6-5
clone size: .
J gene: TRBJ2-7
CDR3 length: 13